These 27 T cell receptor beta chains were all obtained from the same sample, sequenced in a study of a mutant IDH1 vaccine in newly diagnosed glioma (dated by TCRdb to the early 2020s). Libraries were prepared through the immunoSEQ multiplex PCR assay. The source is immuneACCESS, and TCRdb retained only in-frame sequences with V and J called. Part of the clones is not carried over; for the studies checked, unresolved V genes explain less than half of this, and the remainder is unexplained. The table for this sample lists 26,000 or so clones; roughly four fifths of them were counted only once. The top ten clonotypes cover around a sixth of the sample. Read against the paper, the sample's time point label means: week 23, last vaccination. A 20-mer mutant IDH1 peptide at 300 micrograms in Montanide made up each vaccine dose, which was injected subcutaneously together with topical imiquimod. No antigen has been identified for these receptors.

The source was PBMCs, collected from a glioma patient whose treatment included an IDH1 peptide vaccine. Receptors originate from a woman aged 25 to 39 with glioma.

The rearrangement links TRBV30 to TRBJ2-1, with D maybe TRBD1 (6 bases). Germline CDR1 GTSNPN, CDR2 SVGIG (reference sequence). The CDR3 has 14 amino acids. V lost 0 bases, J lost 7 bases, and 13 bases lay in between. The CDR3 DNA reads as TGTGCCTGGAGTGTACTGGGAAGGGGGAATGAGCAGTTCTTC. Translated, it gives CAWSVLGRGNEQFF.

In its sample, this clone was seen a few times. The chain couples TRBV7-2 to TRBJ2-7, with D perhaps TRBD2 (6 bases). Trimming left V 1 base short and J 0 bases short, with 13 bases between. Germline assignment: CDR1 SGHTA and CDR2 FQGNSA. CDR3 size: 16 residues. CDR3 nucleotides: TGTGCCAGCAGCTTAGGCCTCGGGGGATTCTCCTACGAGCAGTACTTC. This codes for CASSLGLGGFSYEQYF.

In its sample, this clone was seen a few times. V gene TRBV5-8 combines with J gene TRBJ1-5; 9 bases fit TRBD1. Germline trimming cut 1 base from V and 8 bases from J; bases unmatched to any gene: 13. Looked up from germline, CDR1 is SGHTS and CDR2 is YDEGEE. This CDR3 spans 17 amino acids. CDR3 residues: CASSLRQGGGQRKPQHF. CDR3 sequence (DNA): TGTGCCAGCAGCTTGCGACAGGGGGGCGGGCAAAGGAAGCCCCAGCATTTT.

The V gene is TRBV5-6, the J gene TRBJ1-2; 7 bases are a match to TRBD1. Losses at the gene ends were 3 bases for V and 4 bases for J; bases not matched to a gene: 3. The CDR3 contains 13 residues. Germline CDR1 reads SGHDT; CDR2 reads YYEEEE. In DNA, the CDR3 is TGTGCCAGCAGCTCGGGACAGTTCTATGGCTACACCTTC. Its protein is CASSSGQFYGYTF.

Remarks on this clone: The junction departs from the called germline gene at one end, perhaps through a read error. The chain's CDR3 is CASSPIGGNAEAFF. The CDR3 DNA is TGTGCCAGCTCACCAATAGGCGGGAACGCTGAAGCTTTCTTT. The chain has TRBV18 and TRBJ1-1; D unresolved. Germline V gene sequence: CDR1 KGHSH, CDR2 LQKENI. CDR3 length: 14 amino acids.

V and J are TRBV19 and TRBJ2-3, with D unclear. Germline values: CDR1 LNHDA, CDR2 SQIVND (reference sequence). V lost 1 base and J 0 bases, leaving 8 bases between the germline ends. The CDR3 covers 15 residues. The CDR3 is CASSIGVLSTDTQYF. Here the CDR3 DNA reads TGTGCCAGTAGTATAGGGGTACTTAGCACAGATACGCAGTATTTT.

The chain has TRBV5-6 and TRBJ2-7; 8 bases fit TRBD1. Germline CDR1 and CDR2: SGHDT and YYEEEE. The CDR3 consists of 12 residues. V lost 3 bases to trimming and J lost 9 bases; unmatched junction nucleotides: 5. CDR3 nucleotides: TGTGCCAGCAGCTCGTCAGGGGGCGCGCAGTACTTC. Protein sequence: CASSSSGGAQYF.

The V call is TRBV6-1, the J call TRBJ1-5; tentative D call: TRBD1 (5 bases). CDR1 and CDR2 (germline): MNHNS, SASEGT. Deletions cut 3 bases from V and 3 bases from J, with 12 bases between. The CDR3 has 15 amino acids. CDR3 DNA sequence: TGTGCCAGCAGTGAGGGGGGAGAGGCCAATCAGCCCCAGCATTTT. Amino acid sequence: CASSEGGEANQPQHF.

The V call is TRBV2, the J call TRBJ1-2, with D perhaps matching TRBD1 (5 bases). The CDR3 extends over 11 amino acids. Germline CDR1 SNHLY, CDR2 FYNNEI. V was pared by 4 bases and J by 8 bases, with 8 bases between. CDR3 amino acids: CASSVGRGYTF. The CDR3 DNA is TGTGCCAGCAGTGTGGGGCGCGGCTACACCTTC.

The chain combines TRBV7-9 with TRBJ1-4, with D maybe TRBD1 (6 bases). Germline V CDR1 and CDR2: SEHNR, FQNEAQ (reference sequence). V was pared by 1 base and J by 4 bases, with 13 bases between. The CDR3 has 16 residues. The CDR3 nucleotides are TGTGCCAGCAGCTTAGGCGCCGGGACACTTAATGAAAAACTGTTTTTT. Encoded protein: CASSLGAGTLNEKLFF.

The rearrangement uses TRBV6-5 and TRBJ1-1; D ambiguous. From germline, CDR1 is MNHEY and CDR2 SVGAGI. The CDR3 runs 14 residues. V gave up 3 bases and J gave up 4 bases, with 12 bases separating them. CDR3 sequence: CASSYYSGPTEAFF. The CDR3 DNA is TGTGCCAGCAGTTATTATAGCGGGCCCACTGAAGCTTTCTTT.

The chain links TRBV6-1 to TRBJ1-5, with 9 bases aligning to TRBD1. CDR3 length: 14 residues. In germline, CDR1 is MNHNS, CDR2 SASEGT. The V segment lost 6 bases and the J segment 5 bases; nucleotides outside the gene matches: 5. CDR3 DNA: TGTGCCAGCAGGGGACAGGGAGGACATCAGCCCCAGCATTTT. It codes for CASRGQGGHQPQHF.

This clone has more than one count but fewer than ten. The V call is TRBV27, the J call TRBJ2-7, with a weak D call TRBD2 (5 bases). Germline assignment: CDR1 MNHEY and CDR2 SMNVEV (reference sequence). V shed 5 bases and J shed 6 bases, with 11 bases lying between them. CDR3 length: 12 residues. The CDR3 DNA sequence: TGTGCCAGCAGTAACCGTGCGGGCGAGCAGTACTTC. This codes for CASSNRAGEQYF.

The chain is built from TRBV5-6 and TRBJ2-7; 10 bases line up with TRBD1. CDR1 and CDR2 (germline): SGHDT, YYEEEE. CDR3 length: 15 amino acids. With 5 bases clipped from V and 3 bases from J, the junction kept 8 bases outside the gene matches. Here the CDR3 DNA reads TGTGCCAGCAGGCCCCGGGACAGGGGTTTCTACGAGCAGTACTTC. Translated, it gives CASRPRDRGFYEQYF.

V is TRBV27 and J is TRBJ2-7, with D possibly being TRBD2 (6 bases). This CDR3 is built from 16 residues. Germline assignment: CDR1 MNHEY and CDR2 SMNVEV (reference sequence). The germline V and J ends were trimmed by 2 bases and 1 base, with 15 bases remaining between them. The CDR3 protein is CASSLASPAGSYEQYF. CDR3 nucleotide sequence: TGTGCCAGCAGTTTAGCGTCCCCCGCGGGATCCTACGAGCAGTACTTC.

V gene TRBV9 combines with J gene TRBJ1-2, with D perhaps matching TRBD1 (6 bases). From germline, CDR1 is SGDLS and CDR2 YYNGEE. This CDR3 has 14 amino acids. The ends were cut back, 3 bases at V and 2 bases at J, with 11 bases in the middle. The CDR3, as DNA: TGTGCCAGCAGCGACAGGGTATCAAACTATGGCTACACCTTC. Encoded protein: CASSDRVSNYGYTF.

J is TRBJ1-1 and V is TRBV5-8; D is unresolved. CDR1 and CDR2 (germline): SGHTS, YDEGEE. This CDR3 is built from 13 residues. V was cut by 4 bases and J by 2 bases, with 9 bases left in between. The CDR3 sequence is CASSQDINTEAFF. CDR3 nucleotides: TGTGCCAGCAGCCAGGATATCAACACTGAAGCTTTCTTT.

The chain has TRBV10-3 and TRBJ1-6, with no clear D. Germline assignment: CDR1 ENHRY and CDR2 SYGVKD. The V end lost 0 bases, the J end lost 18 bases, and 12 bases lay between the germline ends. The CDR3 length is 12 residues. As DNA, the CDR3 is TGTGCCATCAGTGAGTCCGGTCTGACGGCCCACTTT. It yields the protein CAISESGLTAHF.

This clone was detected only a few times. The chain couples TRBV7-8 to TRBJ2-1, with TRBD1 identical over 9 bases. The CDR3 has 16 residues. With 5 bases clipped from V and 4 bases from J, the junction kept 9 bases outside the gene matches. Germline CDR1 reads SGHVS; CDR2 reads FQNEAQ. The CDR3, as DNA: TGTGCCAGCAGCCCACAGGGGGCTAAAGGGTACAATGAGCAGTTCTTC. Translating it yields CASSPQGAKGYNEQFF.

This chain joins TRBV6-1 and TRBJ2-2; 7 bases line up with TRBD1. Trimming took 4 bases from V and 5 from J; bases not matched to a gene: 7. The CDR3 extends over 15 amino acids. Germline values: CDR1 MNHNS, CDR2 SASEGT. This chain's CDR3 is CASSGRGKRTGELFF. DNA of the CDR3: TGTGCCAGCAGTGGCAGGGGGAAAAGGACCGGGGAGCTGTTTTTT.

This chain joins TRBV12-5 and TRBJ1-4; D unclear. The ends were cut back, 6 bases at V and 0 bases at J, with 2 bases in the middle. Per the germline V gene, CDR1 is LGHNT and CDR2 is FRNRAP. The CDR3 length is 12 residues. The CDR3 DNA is TGTGCTAGTGGACCAACTAATGAAAAACTGTTTTTT. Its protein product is CASGPTNEKLFF.

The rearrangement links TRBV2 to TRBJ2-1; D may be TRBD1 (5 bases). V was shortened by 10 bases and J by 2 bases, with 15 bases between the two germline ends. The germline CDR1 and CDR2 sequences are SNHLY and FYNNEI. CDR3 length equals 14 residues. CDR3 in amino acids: CATVWQGTYNEQFF. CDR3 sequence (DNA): TGTGCCACCGTGTGGCAGGGTACCTACAATGAGCAGTTCTTC.

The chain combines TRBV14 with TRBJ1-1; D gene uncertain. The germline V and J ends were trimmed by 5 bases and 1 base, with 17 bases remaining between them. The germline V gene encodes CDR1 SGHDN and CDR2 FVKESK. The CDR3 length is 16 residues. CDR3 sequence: CASSSRSPAGNTEAFF. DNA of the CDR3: TGTGCCAGCAGCTCCCGCTCCCCGGCGGGGAACACTGAAGCTTTCTTT.

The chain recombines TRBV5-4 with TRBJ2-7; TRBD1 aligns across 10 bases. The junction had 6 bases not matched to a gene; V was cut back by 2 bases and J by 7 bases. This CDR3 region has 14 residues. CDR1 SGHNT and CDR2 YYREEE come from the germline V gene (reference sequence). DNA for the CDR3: TGTGCCAGCAGCTTCCGGGACAGGGGATGGGAGCAGTACTTC. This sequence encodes CASSFRDRGWEQYF.

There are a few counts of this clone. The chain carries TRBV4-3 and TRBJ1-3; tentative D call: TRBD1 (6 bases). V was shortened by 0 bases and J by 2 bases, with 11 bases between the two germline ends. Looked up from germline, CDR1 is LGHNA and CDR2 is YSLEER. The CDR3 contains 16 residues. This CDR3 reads CASSQEPRGPGNTIYF. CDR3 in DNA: TGCGCCAGCAGCCAAGAACCCCGGGGGCCTGGAAACACCATATATTTT.

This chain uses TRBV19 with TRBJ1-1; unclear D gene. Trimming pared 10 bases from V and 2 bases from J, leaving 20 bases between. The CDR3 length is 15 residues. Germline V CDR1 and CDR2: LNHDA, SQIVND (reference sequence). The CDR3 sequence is CATTPVWASNTEAFF. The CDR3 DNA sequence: TGTGCCACTACCCCCGTGTGGGCATCCAACACTGAAGCTTTCTTT.

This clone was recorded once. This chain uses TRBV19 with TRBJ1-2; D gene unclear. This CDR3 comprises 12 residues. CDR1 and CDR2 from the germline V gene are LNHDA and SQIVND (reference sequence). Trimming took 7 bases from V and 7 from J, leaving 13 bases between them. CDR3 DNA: TGTGCCAGTAAACTTCTTTTCGGTGGCTACACCTTC. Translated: CASKLLFGGYTF.